Listed below are T cell receptor beta chains from one sample, sequenced in a study of beta chain features in type 1 diabetes. Method: immunoSEQ multiplex PCR; TCRdb's copy keeps in-frame clones and lacks some. The repertoire holds about 230,000 clones, with over 7.5% as singletons. Sequencing used naive CD4+ T cells from blood. Receptors originate from a woman under 30 in good health. The CDR3 runs from the conserved cysteine through the conserved F or W. The D gene is left open where the match is weak. Clone size appears in some rows only: once, few, many, or a class for an expanded clone.

V,J,size,D,CDR3,DNA
TRBV5-1,TRBJ2-7,-,TRBD1,CASSFGGQGSFEQYF,TGCGCCAGCAGCTTTGGGGGACAGGGGTCCTTCGAGCAGTACTTC
TRBV6-6,TRBJ2-7,few,-,CASSYGRGNEQYF,TGTGCCAGCAGTTATGGCAGGGGAAACGAGCAGTACTTC
TRBV7-9,TRBJ1-1,-,-,CASSQTANTEAFF,TGTGCCAGCAGCCAGACAGCGAACACTGAAGCTTTCTTT
TRBV5-1,TRBJ1-1,few,TRBD1,CASSLAQGGTYTEAFF,TGCGCCAGCAGCTTGGCTCAGGGGGGTACGTACACTGAAGCTTTCTTT
TRBV9,TRBJ2-7,-,-,CASSVEAGSYEQYF,TGTGCCAGCAGCGTAGAGGCAGGCTCCTACGAGCAGTACTTC
TRBV5-1,TRBJ1-1,-,-,CASSLDGRQNTEAFF,TGCGCCAGCAGCTTAGACGGAAGACAGAACACTGAAGCTTTCTTT
TRBV2,TRBJ1-5,few,TRBD1,CASSGGQGAGSNQPQHF,TGTGCCAGCAGCGGAGGACAGGGTGCAGGGAGCAATCAGCCCCAGCATTTT
TRBV5-1,TRBJ2-7,few,TRBD2,CASSLGLAENYEQYF,TGCGCCAGCAGCTTGGGGCTAGCGGAGAACTACGAGCAGTACTTC
TRBV29-1,TRBJ2-7,few,-,CSVADRPQGEQYF,TGCAGCGTTGCTGACAGACCCCAAGGCGAGCAGTACTTC
TRBV5-4,TRBJ1-2,few,-,CASSVTGVNYGYTF,TGTGCCAGCAGCGTAACCGGGGTTAACTATGGCTACACCTTC
TRBV5-1,TRBJ1-2,-,TRBD1,CASSLAGTGIGGYTF,TGCGCCAGCAGCTTAGCCGGGACAGGGATTGGGGGCTACACCTTC
TRBV7-9,TRBJ1-5,few,-,CASSETGNQPQHF,TGTGCCAGCTCGGAGACAGGAAATCAGCCCCAGCATTTT
TRBV9,TRBJ1-1,-,-,CASSVGGQNTEAFF,TGTGCCAGCAGCGTAGGAGGGCAGAACACTGAAGCTTTCTTT
TRBV10-2,TRBJ2-7,-,TRBD2,CASSESGRLGEQYF,TGCGCCAGCAGTGAGTCCGGGAGGCTTGGCGAGCAGTACTTC
TRBV19,TRBJ2-5,few,-,CASRGVGETQYF,TGTGCCAGTAGGGGAGTGGGGGAGACCCAGTACTTC
TRBV6-6,TRBJ2-5,-,-,CASSYAETQYF,TGTGCCAGCAGTTATGCGGAGACCCAGTACTTC
TRBV18,TRBJ2-1,few,TRBD2,CASSPTSSSGGTYNEQFF,TGTGCCAGCTCACCTACGTCCTCTAGCGGGGGTACCTACAATGAGCAGTTCTTC
TRBV5-4,TRBJ1-1,-,-,CASSLPTGPYTEAFF,TGTGCCAGCAGCTTGCCTACAGGGCCTTACACTGAAGCTTTCTTT
TRBV5-8,TRBJ2-1,few,TRBD2,CASSPGLATYNEQFF,TGTGCCAGCAGCCCTGGACTAGCTACCTACAATGAGCAGTTCTTC
TRBV2,TRBJ2-5,few,TRBD1,CASSLDRGYGETQYF,TGTGCCAGCAGCCTCGACAGGGGGTATGGGGAGACCCAGTACTTC
TRBV29-1,TRBJ1-1,many,-,CSVDRGGNTEAFF,TGCAGCGTTGACCGTGGGGGCAACACTGAAGCTTTCTTT
TRBV7-6,TRBJ2-7,-,-,CASSLSDSGRYEQYF,TGTGCCAGCAGCTTGTCGGACTCGGGCAGGTACGAGCAGTACTTC
TRBV18,TRBJ2-3,few,-,CASSPTITATDTQYF,TGTGCCAGCTCACCCACGATCACAGCCACAGATACGCAGTATTTT
TRBV4-1,TRBJ1-4,-,-,CASSPNRLPNEKLFF,TGCGCCAGCAGCCCCAACAGGCTTCCTAATGAAAAACTGTTTTTT
TRBV7-9,TRBJ1-1,few,-,CASSGNQVGGDEAFF,TGTGCCAGCAGCGGTAACCAGGTGGGAGGTGATGAAGCTTTCTTT
TRBV27,TRBJ1-6,few,-,CASSLRQLNSPLHF,TGTGCCAGCAGTTTAAGACAGCTAAATTCACCCCTCCACTTT
TRBV2,TRBJ1-2,-,TRBD1,CASTGTGEDGYTF,TGTGCCAGCACCGGGACAGGGGAGGATGGCTACACCTTC
TRBV19,TRBJ2-5,many,TRBD1,CASSGLQGAQYF,TGTGCCAGTAGTGGGCTACAGGGGGCCCAGTACTTC
TRBV6-1,TRBJ2-5,-,-,CASTGTRQETQYF,TGTGCCAGCACCGGGACACGCCAAGAGACCCAGTACTTC
TRBV5-8,TRBJ1-5,few,-,CASSLATGSGNQPQHF,TGTGCCAGCAGCTTGGCTACAGGGTCGGGCAATCAGCCCCAGCATTTT
TRBV13,TRBJ2-3,few,TRBD1,CASSRGGRSDTQYF,TGTGCCAGCAGCCGAGGGGGCAGGTCAGATACGCAGTATTTT
TRBV5-1,TRBJ1-2,few,-,CASSSGVGGTGSANYGYTF,TGCGCCAGCAGCTCGGGCGTTGGCGGGACGGGCTCGGCTAACTATGGCTACACCTTC
TRBV7-9,TRBJ2-7,many,TRBD2,CASSLDAGGGYEQYF,TGTGCCAGCAGCTTAGACGCGGGAGGAGGCTACGAGCAGTACTTC
TRBV6-1,TRBJ2-5,-,TRBD1,CASSAGQGWETQYF,TGTGCCAGCAGTGCCGGACAGGGTTGGGAGACCCAGTACTTC
TRBV25-1,TRBJ2-7,-,-,CASSASTAGSSYEQYF,TGTGCCAGCAGTGCCTCTACGGCGGGATCCTCCTACGAGCAGTACTTC
TRBV2,TRBJ1-5,-,TRBD1,CASSVGQGRGNQPQHF,TGTGCCAGCAGTGTAGGACAGGGAAGAGGCAATCAGCCCCAGCATTTT
TRBV6-6,TRBJ1-6,-,-,CASSDRRNSPLHF,TGTGCCAGCAGTGACAGGAGAAATTCACCCCTCCACTTT
TRBV6-1,TRBJ1-5,few,-,CASSERGSQPQHF,TGTGCCAGCAGTGAACGGGGGAGTCAGCCCCAGCATTTT
TRBV15,TRBJ2-7,-,TRBD2,CATSRDRVGGGEQYF,TGTGCCACCAGCAGAGATAGAGTGGGCGGGGGCGAGCAGTACTTC
TRBV30,TRBJ1-2,-,-,CAWSARRVAGYTF,TGTGCCTGGAGTGCTAGGCGGGTGGCTGGCTACACCTTC
TRBV7-7,TRBJ2-7,few,TRBD1,CASSPDRGYEQYF,TGTGCTAGCAGCCCCGACAGGGGTTACGAGCAGTACTTC
TRBV5-1,TRBJ1-2,-,-,CASTQTGGENEGYTF,TGCGCCAGCACCCAAACGGGCGGGGAAAATGAAGGCTACACCTTC
TRBV5-1,TRBJ2-1,-,-,CASQREFNEQFF,TGCGCCAGCCAAAGGGAGTTCAATGAGCAGTTCTTC
TRBV5-6,TRBJ1-5,few,TRBD1,CASSYGQAPYSNQPQHF,TGTGCCAGCAGCTACGGACAGGCACCCTATAGCAATCAGCCCCAGCATTTT
TRBV9,TRBJ2-6,-,TRBD1,CASSASGTGGLGAGANVLTF,TGTGCCAGCAGCGCTTCCGGGACAGGGGGCCTTGGGGCTGGGGCCAACGTCCTGACTTTC
TRBV30,TRBJ2-7,-,TRBD1,CAWTRTGISYEQYF,TGTGCCTGGACCCGGACAGGGATCTCCTACGAGCAGTACTTC
TRBV13,TRBJ2-7,few,-,CASSLMGPYEQYF,TGTGCCAGCAGCTTGATGGGCCCCTACGAGCAGTACTTC
TRBV11-2,TRBJ2-3,few,TRBD2,CASSLRERGAADTQYF,TGTGCCAGCAGCTTAAGGGAGCGGGGGGCCGCAGATACGCAGTATTTT
TRBV6-1,TRBJ1-5,-,-,CASSEAGASNQPQHF,TGTGCCAGCAGTGAAGCAGGGGCCAGCAATCAGCCCCAGCATTTT
TRBV2,TRBJ2-2,-,-,CASRGPAPDTGELFF,TGTGCCAGCAGGGGCCCAGCCCCGGACACCGGGGAGCTGTTTTTT
TRBV4-1,TRBJ1-4,-,-,CASRLQAATNEKLFF,TGCGCCAGCAGGCTGCAGGCTGCAACTAATGAAAAACTGTTTTTT
TRBV10-3,TRBJ1-4,few,TRBD1,CAISESWDSGEKLFF,TGTGCCATCAGTGAGTCGTGGGACAGCGGTGAAAAACTGTTTTTT
TRBV10-3,TRBJ1-1,few,-,CAIRDDKSEAFF,TGTGCCATCAGAGACGACAAGTCTGAAGCTTTCTTT
TRBV29-1,TRBJ2-3,few,-,CSVGATDTQYF,TGCAGCGTGGGGGCAACAGATACGCAGTATTTT
TRBV5-4,TRBJ1-4,few,-,CASSSRRQGNEKLFF,TGTGCCAGCTCGTCTAGGCGGCAGGGGAATGAAAAACTGTTTTTT
TRBV7-9,TRBJ1-2,-,-,CASDVEGTNYGYTF,TGTGCCAGCGACGTTGAGGGAACCAACTATGGCTACACCTTC